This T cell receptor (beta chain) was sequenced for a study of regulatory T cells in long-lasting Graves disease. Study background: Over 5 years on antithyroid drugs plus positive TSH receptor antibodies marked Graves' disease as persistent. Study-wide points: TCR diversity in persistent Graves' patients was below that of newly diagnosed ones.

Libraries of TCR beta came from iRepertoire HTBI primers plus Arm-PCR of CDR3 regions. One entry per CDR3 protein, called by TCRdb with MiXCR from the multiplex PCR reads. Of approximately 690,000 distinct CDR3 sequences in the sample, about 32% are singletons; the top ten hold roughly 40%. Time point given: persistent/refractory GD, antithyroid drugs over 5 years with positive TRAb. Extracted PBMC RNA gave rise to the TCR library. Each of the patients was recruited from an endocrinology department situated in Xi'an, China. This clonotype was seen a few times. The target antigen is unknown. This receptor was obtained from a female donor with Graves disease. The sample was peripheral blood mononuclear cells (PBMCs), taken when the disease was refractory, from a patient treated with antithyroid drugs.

CDR3 sequence: CASSATRQGPYGYTF. In DNA form, the CDR3 reads TGTGCCAGCAGCGCAACCCGACAGGGACCCTATGGCTACACCTTC. V gene TRBV3-1 combines with J gene TRBJ1-2; TRBD1 agrees at 7 bases. The germline V gene has CDR1 LGHDT and CDR2 YNNKEL (reference sequence). The CDR3 covers 15 residues. V shed 5 bases and J 4 bases; nucleotides not matched to a gene: 10.